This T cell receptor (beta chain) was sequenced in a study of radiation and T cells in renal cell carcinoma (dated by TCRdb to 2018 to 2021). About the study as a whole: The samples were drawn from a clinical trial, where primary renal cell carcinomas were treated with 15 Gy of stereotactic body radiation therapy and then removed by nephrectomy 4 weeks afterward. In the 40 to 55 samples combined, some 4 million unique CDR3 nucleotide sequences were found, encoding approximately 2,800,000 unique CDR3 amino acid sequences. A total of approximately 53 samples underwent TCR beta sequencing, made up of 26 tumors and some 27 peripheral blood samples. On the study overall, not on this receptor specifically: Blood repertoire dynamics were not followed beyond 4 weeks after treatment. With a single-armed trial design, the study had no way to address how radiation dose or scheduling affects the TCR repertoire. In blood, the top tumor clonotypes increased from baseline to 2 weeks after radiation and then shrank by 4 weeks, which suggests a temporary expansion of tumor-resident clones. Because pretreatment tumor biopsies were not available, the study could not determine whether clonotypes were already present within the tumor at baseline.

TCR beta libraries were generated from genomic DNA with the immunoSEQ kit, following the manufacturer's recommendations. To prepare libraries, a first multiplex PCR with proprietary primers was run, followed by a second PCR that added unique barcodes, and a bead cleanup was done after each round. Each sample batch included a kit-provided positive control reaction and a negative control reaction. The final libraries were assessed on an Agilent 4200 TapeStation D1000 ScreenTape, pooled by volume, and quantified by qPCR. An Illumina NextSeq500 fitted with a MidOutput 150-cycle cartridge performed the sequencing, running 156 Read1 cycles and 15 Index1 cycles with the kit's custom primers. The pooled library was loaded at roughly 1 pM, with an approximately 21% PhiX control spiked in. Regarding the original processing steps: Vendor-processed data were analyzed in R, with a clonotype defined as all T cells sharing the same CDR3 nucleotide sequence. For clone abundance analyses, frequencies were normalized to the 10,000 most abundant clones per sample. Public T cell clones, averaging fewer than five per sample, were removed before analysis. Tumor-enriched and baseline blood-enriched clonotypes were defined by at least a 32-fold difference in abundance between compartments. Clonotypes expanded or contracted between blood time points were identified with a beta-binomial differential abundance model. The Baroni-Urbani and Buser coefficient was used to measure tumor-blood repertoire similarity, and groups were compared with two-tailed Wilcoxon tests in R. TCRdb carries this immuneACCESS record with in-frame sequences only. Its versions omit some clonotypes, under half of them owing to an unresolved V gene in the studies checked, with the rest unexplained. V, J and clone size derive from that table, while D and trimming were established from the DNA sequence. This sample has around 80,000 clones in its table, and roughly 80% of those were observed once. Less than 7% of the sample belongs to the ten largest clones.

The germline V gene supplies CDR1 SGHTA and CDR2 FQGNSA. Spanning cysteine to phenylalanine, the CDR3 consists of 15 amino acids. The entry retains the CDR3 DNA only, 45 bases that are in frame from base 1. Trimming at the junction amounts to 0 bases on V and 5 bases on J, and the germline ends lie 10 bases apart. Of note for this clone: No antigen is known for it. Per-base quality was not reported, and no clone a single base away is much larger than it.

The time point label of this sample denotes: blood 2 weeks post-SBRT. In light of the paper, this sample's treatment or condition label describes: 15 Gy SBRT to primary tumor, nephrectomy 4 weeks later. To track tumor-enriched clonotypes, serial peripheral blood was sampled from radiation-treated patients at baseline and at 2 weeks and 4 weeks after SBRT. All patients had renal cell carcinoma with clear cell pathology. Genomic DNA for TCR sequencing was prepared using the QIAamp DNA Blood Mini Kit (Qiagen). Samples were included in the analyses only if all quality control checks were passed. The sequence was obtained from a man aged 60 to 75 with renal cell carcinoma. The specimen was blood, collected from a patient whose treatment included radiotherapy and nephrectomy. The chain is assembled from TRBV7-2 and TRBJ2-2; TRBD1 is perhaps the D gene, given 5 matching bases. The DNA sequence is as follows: TGTGCCAGCAGCTTAGCGCAGGGATGGACCGGGGAGCTGTTTTTT. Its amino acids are CASSLAQGWTGELFF.